What follows is one TCR beta chain and its context. The antigen remains undetermined. This CDR3 contains 14 residues. The V gene lost 6 bases and the J gene lost 6 bases, with 17 bases spanning the gap. From germline, CDR1 is LNHDA and CDR2 SQIVND (reference sequence). This sample stems from a study of T cell responses to AZD1222 COVID-19 vaccine. Study findings and constraints: Repertoires were sampled only after the peak T cell response. There were vaccine-associated CD4 TCRs across spike, dominant at 160-218 and 743-854. Recipients of AZD1222 seropositive at baseline numbered only five or six. Clonal diversity was possibly underestimated; the donors were predominantly white British and more often female.

The protocol was immunoSEQ multiplex PCR, while the TCRdb copy is restricted to in-frame clones and leaves out a portion. Altogether about 150,000 clones are present, roughly 90% being singletons, with the ten largest covering about 5.1%. This sequence was found in an adult in good health. The sample here was peripheral blood, taken on day 0 of MenACWY control vaccination. V usage is TRBV19 and J usage is TRBJ2-5, with D possibly TRBD2 on 6 matching bases. The CDR3 spells CASSLEGLAKTQYF. In DNA, the CDR3 is TGTGCCAGTAGCCTCGAGGGTCTAGCGAAGACCCAGTACTTC.